This T cell receptor beta chain was documented in a study of technical replicates of blood from several donors. Assay used: immunoSEQ multiplex PCR; TCRdb lists only in-frame clones, some missing. The sample has about 71,000 clones, nearly 98% seen once. The origin of this receptor is a human donor in good health. Source material: T cells isolated from PBMCs.

The CDR3 region is CASSFGQGNEQFF. CDR3 nucleotides: TGTGCCAGCAGTTTTGGGCAGGGCAATGAGCAGTTCTTC. This sequence joins TRBV6-5 and TRBJ2-1; tentatively, D is TRBD1 (5 bases). The germline V gene encodes CDR1 MNHEY and CDR2 SVGAGI. This CDR3 has 13 amino acids. The V gene lost 4 bases and the J gene lost 6 bases, with 10 bases spanning the gap.